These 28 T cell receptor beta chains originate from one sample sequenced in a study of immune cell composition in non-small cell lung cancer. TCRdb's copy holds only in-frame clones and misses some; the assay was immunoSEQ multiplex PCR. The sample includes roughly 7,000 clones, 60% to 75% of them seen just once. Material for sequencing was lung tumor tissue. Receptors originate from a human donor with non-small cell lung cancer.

In DNA, the CDR3 is TGTGCCAGCAGCTTAGAGGGGACAGGAGATAATTACGAGCAGTACTTC. This codes for CASSLEGTGDNYEQYF. J is TRBJ2-7 and V is TRBV11-3; 8 positions match TRBD1. The CDR3 length is 16 residues. With V trimmed by 0 bases and J by 4 bases, 8 bases remained unmatched. Germline V gene lookup returns CDR1 SGHNT and CDR2 YENEEA.

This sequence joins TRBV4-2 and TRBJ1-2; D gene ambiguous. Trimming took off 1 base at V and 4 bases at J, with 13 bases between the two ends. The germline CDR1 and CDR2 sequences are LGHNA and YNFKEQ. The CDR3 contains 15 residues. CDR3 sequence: CASSQVAANGYGYTF. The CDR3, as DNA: TGTGCCAGCAGCCAAGTCGCAGCGAACGGCTATGGCTACACCTTC.

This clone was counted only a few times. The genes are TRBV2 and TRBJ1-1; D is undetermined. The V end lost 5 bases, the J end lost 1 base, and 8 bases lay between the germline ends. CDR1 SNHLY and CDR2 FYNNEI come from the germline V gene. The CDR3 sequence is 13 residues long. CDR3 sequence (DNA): TGTGCCAGCAGTAGGGAGGGGAACACTGAAGCTTTCTTT. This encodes CASSREGNTEAFF.

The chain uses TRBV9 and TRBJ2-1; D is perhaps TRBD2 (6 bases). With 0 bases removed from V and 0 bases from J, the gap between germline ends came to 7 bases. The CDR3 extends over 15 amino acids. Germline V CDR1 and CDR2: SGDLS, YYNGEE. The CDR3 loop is CASSVETSSYNEQFF. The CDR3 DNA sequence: TGTGCCAGCAGCGTAGAGACTAGCTCCTACAATGAGCAGTTCTTC.

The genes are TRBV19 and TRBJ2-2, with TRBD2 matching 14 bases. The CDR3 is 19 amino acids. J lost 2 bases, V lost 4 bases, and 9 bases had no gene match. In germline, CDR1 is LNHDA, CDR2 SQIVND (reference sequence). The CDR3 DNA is TGTGCCAGTAGTACCCCCGGGACTAGCGGGAGAGTAAACACCGGGGAGCTGTTTTTT. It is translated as CASSTPGTSGRVNTGELFF.

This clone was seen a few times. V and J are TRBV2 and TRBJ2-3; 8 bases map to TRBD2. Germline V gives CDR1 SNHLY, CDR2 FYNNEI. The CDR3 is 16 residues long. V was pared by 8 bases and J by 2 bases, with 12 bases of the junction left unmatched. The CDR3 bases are TGTGCCAGCTCCGGGAGGGGGACAACCTACACAGATACGCAGTATTTT. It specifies CASSGRGTTYTDTQYF.

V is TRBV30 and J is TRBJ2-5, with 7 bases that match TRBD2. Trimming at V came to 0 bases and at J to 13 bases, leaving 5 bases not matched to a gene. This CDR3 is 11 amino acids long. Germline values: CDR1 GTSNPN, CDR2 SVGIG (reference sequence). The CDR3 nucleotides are TGTGCCTGGAGTGTACGAGGGAGGGGGTACTTC. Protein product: CAWSVRGRGYF.

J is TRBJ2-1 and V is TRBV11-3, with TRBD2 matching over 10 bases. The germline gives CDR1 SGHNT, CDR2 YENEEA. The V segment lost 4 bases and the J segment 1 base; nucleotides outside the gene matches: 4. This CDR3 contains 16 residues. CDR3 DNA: TGTGCCAGCAGCTCCTTAGCGGGAGGTTCCTACAATGAGCAGTTCTTC. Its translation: CASSSLAGGSYNEQFF.

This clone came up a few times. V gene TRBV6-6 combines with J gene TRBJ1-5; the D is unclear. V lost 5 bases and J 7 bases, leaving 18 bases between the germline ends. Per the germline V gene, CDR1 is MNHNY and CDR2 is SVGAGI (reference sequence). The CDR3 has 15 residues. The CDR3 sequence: CASSVNPSAGQPQHF. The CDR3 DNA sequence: TGTGCCAGCAGTGTCAACCCGTCAGCGGGACAGCCCCAGCATTTT.

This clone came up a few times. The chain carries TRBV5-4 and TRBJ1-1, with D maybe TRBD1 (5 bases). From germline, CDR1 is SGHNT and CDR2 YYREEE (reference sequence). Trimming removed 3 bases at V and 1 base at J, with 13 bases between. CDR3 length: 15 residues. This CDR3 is CASSSHGRGNTEAFF. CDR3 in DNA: TGTGCCAGCAGCTCCCATGGGAGGGGGAACACTGAAGCTTTCTTT.

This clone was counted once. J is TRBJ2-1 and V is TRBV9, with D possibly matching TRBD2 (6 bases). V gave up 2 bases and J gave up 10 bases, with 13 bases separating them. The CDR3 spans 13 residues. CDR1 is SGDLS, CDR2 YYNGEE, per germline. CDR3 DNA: TGTGCCAGCAGCGTTGGAGGGTTCAGGGAGCAGTTCTTC. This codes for CASSVGGFREQFF.

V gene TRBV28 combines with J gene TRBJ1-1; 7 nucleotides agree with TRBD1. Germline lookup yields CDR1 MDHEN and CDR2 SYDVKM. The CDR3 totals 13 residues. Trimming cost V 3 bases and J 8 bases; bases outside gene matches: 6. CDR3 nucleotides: TGTGCCAGCAGTTTGTTGGGACAGTGGGAAGCTTTCTTT. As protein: CASSLLGQWEAFF.

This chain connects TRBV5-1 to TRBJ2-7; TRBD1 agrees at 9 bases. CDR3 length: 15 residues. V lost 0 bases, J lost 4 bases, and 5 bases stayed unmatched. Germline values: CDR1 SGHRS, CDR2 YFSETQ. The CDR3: CASSLGDRDVYEQYF. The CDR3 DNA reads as TGCGCCAGCAGCTTGGGGGACAGGGATGTTTACGAGCAGTACTTC. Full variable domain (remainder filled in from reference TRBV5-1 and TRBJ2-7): KAGVTQTPRYLIKTRGQQVTLSCSPISGHRSVSWYQQTPGQGLQFLFEYFSETQRNKGNFPGRFSGRQFSNSRSEMNVSTLELGDSALYLCASSLGDRDVYEQYFGPGTRLTVT.

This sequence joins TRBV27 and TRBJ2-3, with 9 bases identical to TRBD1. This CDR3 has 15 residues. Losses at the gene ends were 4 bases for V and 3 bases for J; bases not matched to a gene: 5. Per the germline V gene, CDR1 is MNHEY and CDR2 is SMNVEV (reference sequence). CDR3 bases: TGTGCCAGCAGTTCTAACAGGGGGCGGACAGATACGCAGTATTTT. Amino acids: CASSSNRGRTDTQYF.

CDR3 loop: CASSPPAAGGVNQPQHF. DNA for the CDR3: TGTGCCAGCTCACCACCGGCGGCAGGGGGCGTTAATCAGCCCCAGCATTTT. This chain joins TRBV18 and TRBJ1-5, with 8 bases that match TRBD1. J was trimmed by 4 bases and V by 0 bases; bases with no gene match: 8. The CDR3 has 17 amino acids. Germline CDR1 and CDR2: KGHSH and LQKENI. Looking up the rest from reference TRBV18 and TRBJ1-5 gives the full variable domain: NAGVMQNPRHLVRRRGQEARLRCSPMKGHSHVYWYRQLPEEGLKFMVYLQKENIIDESGMPKERFSAEFPKEGPSILRIQQVVRGDSAAYFCASSPPAAGGVNQPQHFGDGTRLSIL.

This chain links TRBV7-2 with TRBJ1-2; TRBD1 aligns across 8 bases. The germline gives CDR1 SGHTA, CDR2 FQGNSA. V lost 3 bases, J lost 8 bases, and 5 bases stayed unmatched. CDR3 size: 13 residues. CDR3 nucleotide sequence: TGTGCCAGCAGCTTTATACAGGGGGTGGGCTACACCTTC. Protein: CASSFIQGVGYTF. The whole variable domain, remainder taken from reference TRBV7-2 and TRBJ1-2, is GAGVSQSPSNKVTEKGKDVELRCDPISGHTALYWYRQSLGQGLEFLIYFQGNSAPDKSGLPSDRFSAERTGGSVSTLTIQRTQQEDSAVYLCASSFIQGVGYTFGSGTRLTVV.

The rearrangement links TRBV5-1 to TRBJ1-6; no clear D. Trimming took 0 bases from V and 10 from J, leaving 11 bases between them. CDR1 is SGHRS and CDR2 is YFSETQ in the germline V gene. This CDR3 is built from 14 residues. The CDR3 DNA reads TGCGCCAGCAGCTTGGGGCAGGTTCAATCACCCCTCCACTTT. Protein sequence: CASSLGQVQSPLHF.

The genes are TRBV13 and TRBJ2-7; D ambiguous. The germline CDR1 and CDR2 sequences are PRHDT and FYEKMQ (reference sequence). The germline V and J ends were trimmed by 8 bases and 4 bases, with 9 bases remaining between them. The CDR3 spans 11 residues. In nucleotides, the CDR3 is TGTGCCAGCGGTCGGTCTTACGAGCAGTACTTC. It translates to CASGRSYEQYF.

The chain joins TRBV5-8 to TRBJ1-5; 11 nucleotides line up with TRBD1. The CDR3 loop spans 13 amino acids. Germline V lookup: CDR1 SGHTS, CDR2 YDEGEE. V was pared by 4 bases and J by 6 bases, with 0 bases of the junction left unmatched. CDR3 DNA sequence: TGTGCCAGCAGCGGGACAGGGGGTCAGCCCCAGCATTTT. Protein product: CASSGTGGQPQHF.

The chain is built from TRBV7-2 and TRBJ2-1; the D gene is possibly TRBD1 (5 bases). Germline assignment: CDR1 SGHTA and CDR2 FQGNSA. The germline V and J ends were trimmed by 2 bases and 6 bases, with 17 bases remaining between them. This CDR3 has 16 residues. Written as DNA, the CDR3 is TGTGCCAGCAGCTTAAACAGGATTGGGGCGAGCAATGAGCAGTTCTTC. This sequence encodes CASSLNRIGASNEQFF.

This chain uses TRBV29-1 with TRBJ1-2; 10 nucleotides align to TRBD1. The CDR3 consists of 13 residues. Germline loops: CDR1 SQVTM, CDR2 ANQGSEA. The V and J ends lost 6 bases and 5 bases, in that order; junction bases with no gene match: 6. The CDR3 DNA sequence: TGCAGCGTCCGGGACAGGGGAATTTATGGCTACACCTTC. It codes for CSVRDRGIYGYTF.

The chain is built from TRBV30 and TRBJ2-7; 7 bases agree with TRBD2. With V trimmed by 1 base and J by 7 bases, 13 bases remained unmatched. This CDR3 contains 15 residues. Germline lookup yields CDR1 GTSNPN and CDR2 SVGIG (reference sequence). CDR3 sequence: CAWSEGRGHWEEQYF. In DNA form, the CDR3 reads TGTGCCTGGAGTGAAGGGAGGGGCCATTGGGAAGAGCAGTACTTC. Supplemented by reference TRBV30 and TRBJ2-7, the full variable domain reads SQTIHQWPATLVQPVGSPLSLECTVEGTSNPNLYWYRQAAGRGLQLLFYSVGIGQISSEVPQNLSASRPQDRQFILSSKKLLLSDSGFYLCAWSEGRGHWEEQYFGPGTRLTVT.

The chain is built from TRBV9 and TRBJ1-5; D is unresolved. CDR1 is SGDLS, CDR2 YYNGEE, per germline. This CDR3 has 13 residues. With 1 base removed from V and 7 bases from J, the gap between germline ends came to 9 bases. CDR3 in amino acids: CASSVSDEQPQHF. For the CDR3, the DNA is TGTGCCAGCAGCGTATCCGATGAGCAGCCCCAGCATTTT.

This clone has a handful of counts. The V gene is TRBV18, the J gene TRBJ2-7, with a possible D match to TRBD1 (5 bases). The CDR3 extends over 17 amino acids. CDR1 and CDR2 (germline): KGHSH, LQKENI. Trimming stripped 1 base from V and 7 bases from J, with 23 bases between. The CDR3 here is CASSPLPQGNPLKEQYF. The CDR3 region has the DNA TGTGCCAGCTCACCACTACCCCAGGGAAACCCTCTTAAAGAGCAGTACTTC.

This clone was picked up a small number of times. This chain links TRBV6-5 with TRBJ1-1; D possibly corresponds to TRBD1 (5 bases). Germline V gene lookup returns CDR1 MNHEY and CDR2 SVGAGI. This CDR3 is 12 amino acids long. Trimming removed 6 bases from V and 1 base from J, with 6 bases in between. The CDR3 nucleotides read TGTGCCAGCAGCACAGGGAACACTGAAGCTTTCTTT. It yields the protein CASSTGNTEAFF.

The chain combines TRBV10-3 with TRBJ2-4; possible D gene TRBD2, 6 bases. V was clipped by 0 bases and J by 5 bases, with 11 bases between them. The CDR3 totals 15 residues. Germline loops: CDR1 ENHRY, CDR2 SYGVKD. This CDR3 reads CAISESDSGENIQYF. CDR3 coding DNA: TGTGCCATCAGTGAGTCTGATAGCGGAGAAAACATTCAGTACTTC.

This CDR3 reads CASSEAGGGNSPLHF. Written as DNA, the CDR3 is TGTGCCAGCAGTGAAGCGGGGGGAGGTAATTCACCCCTCCACTTT. V and J are TRBV2 and TRBJ1-6; maybe TRBD1 (5 bases). The CDR3 is made up of 15 amino acids. Deletions cut 0 bases from V and 6 bases from J, with 9 bases between. Germline V gene lookup returns CDR1 SNHLY and CDR2 FYNNEI. The whole variable domain, remainder taken from reference TRBV2 and TRBJ1-6, is EPEVTQTPSHQVTQMGQEVILRCVPISNHLYFYWYRQILGQKVEFLVSFYNNEISEKSEIFDDQFSVERPDGSNFTLKIRSTKLEDSAMYFCASSEAGGGNSPLHFGNGTRLTVT.

The CDR3 coding sequence is TGCAGCGTTGCGGCCCCTGGACGGGGCTATGGCTACACCTTC. It yields the protein CSVAAPGRGYGYTF. The chain combines TRBV29-1 with TRBJ1-2; D unclear. The CDR3 runs 14 residues. CDR1 is SQVTM, CDR2 ANQGSEA, per germline. Trimming stripped 4 bases from V and 4 bases from J, with 16 bases between.